This passage covers 7 T cell receptor beta chains from one sample sequenced in a study of blood T cell repertoires in COVID-19. The method was immunoSEQ multiplex PCR; TCRdb's version includes in-frame clones alone and lacks a portion of them. Here the sample spans approximately 150,000 clones, roughly nine tenths being singletons. The sample was peripheral blood. These receptors were collected from an older woman with acute or convalescent COVID-19.

In nucleotides, the CDR3 is TGTGCCACCAGCTTAGCGGGAGGGCCAGGGGAGCAGTTCTTC. This encodes CATSLAGGPGEQFF. The J gene is TRBJ2-1, the V gene TRBV24-1, with TRBD2 identical over 11 bases. The germline V gene has CDR1 KGHDR and CDR2 SFDVKD. Trimming cost V 7 bases and J 10 bases; bases outside gene matches: 8. This CDR3 contains 14 residues.

A single count supports this clone. In DNA, the CDR3 is TGTGCCAGCAGCTTCGGAGTATATGGCTACACCTTC. Amino acid sequence: CASSFGVYGYTF. J is TRBJ1-2 and V is TRBV11-3; D remains unclear. The germline V and J ends were trimmed by 3 bases and 5 bases, with 7 bases remaining between them. The CDR3 runs to 12 residues. Germline values: CDR1 SGHNT, CDR2 YENEEA. The full variable domain, rest sourced from reference TRBV11-3 and TRBJ1-2, is EAGVVQSPRYKIIEKKQPVAFWCNPISGHNTLYWYLQNLGQGPELLIRYENEEAVDDSQLPKDRFSAERLKGVDSTLKIQPAELGDSAVYLCASSFGVYGYTFGSGTRLTVV.

This chain connects TRBV7-6 to TRBJ2-3; no clear D. The CDR3 length is 14 residues. Trimming took off 6 bases at V and 0 bases at J, with 10 bases between the two ends. Germline V CDR1 and CDR2: SGHVS, FNYEAQ. CDR3 in amino acids: CASSSQASTDTQYF. CDR3 sequence (DNA): TGTGCCAGCAGTTCGCAGGCTAGCACAGATACGCAGTATTTT.

DNA of the CDR3: TGCAGTGCTAGTCCGCCGACAGGGCTGAACACCGGGGAGCTGTTTTTT. Its protein product is CSASPPTGLNTGELFF. The chain has TRBV20-1 and TRBJ2-2; 7 bases are shared with TRBD1. V lost 3 bases, J lost 1 base, and 8 bases stayed unmatched. Germline CDR1 DFQATT, CDR2 SNEGSKA (reference sequence). CDR3 length: 16 residues.

This chain joins TRBV7-2 and TRBJ1-4, with no clear D. V lost 6 bases, J lost 0 bases, and 8 bases lay in between. The CDR3 runs 14 residues. Germline V CDR1 and CDR2: SGHTA, FQGNSA. Written as DNA, the CDR3 is TGTGCCAGCAGTTCAGTGGCAACTAATGAAAAACTGTTTTTT. Encoded protein: CASSSVATNEKLFF. Filled out from reference TRBV7-2 and TRBJ1-4, the complete variable domain reads GAGVSQSPSNKVTEKGKDVELRCDPISGHTALYWYRQSLGQGLEFLIYFQGNSAPDKSGLPSDRFSAERTGGSVSTLTIQRTQQEDSAVYLCASSSVATNEKLFFGSGTQLSVL.

V gene TRBV7-6 combines with J gene TRBJ1-1, with TRBD1 matching over 10 bases. CDR3 length equals 18 residues. The ends lost 5 bases at V and 0 bases at J; junction bases unmatched: 12. CDR1 SGHVS and CDR2 FNYEAQ come from the germline V gene. CDR3 in amino acids: CASSPNLGQGGMNTEAFF. The CDR3 region has the DNA TGTGCCAGCAGCCCTAACCTTGGACAGGGGGGAATGAACACTGAAGCTTTCTTT.

This clone was detected once. The chain joins TRBV19 to TRBJ2-7; a weak D match, TRBD1 (6 bases). This CDR3 comprises 14 residues. Germline CDR1 and CDR2: LNHDA and SQIVND (reference sequence). V was trimmed by 3 bases and J by 2 bases, leaving 11 bases between them. The CDR3 region has the DNA TGTGCCAGTAGTATGGGGACACTCACCTACGAGCAGTACTTC. Protein product: CASSMGTLTYEQYF.